One sample yielded the 9 T cell receptor beta chains listed below, sequenced in a study of shared clonotypes between healthy human individuals. Profiling relied on immunoSEQ multiplex PCR, and the TCRdb table lists in-frame clones only, not all of them. This sample has about 2 million clones, with about 95% found just once. Sequenced: naive CD4+ T cells sorted from blood. Sample subset: CD45RA+ positively selected. These receptors all come from a man between 18 and 29 years old in good health.

V and J are TRBV21-1 and TRBJ1-5; TRBD1 is taken as the D call from the table, unchecked against the DNA. TRBV21-1 is noted as a pseudogene. This CDR3 is built from 15 residues. CDR3: CASSKVWRGHQPQHF. The CDR3 DNA reads TGTGCCAGCAGCAAAGTCTGGAGGGGGCATCAGCCCCAGCATTTT.

The rearrangement joins TRBV18 to TRBJ2-7; perhaps TRBD2 as D (5 bases). The V end lost 3 bases, the J end lost 8 bases, and 14 bases lay between the germline ends. The CDR3 loop spans 13 amino acids. Germline values: CDR1 KGHSH, CDR2 LQKENI. The CDR3 sequence is CASSPGLDAQQYF. CDR3 sequence (DNA): TGTGCCAGCTCACCCGGACTCGACGCGCAGCAGTACTTC.

The chain couples TRBV10-3 to TRBJ2-7, with unresolved D. V gave up 4 bases and J gave up 7 bases, with 14 bases separating them. Germline V gives CDR1 ENHRY, CDR2 SYGVKD. This CDR3 is built from 13 residues. The CDR3 nucleotides are TGTGCCATCAGTGGGATCCCCTCTGAGGAGCAGTACTTC. Encoded protein: CAISGIPSEEQYF.

J is TRBJ1-1 and V is TRBV25-1; D remains unclear. The CDR3 has 13 residues. Germline CDR1 reads MGHDK; CDR2 reads SYGVNS. The V and J ends lost 4 bases and 0 bases respectively, with 6 bases between them. In nucleotides, the CDR3 is TGTGCCAGCAGTGTTCTGATGAACACTGAAGCTTTCTTT. This translates into CASSVLMNTEAFF.

The chain is built from TRBV2 and TRBJ2-1; perhaps TRBD2 as D (5 bases). Trimming cost V 5 bases and J 6 bases, with 11 bases left between them. Germline values: CDR1 SNHLY, CDR2 FYNNEI. The CDR3 is 13 amino acids. The CDR3 coding sequence is TGTGCCAGCAGTTATCGGGAAATCAATGAGCAGTTCTTC. Translated: CASSYREINEQFF.

The V gene is TRBV6-6, the J gene TRBJ2-3; a possible D gene is TRBD2 (5 bases). This CDR3 is 15 amino acids long. V was clipped by 6 bases and J by 0 bases, with 13 bases between them. The V gene's germline CDR1 is MNHNY and CDR2 SVGAGI (reference sequence). The CDR3 here is CASSPRLASTDTQYF. The CDR3 bases are TGTGCCAGCAGCCCTCGCCTAGCTAGCACAGATACGCAGTATTTT.

A word on this clone: Other DNA sequences from this sample encode an identical CDR3 as well. The chain is built from TRBV7-9 and TRBJ1-2; weak D call: TRBD1 (5 bases). CDR1 and CDR2 from the germline V gene are SEHNR and FQNEAQ (reference sequence). The ends were cut back, 2 bases at V and 6 bases at J, with 10 bases in the middle. This CDR3 region has 13 residues. CDR3 sequence (DNA): TGTGCCAGCAGCTTAACTGGGGACGATGGCTACACCTTC. Encoded protein: CASSLTGDDGYTF.

For this clone: At the DNA level, this CDR3 is encoded by other sequences in the same sample as well. V and J are TRBV2 and TRBJ1-3; D gene ambiguous. Deletions cut 2 bases from V and 1 base from J, with 9 bases between. The V gene's germline CDR1 is SNHLY and CDR2 FYNNEI. This CDR3 has 15 amino acids. In nucleotides, the CDR3 is TGTGCCAGCAGTGAAAACGGCATTTCTGGAAACACCATATATTTT. The encoded protein is CASSENGISGNTIYF.

J is TRBJ2-3 and V is TRBV9; 9 bases agree with TRBD2. The CDR3 runs to 16 residues. Germline V lookup: CDR1 SGDLS, CDR2 YYNGEE. V lost 2 bases to trimming and J lost 0 bases; unmatched junction nucleotides: 4. The CDR3, as DNA: TGTGCCAGCAGCGTTCGCGGGGGGGAAAGCACAGATACGCAGTATTTT. It yields the protein CASSVRGGESTDTQYF.